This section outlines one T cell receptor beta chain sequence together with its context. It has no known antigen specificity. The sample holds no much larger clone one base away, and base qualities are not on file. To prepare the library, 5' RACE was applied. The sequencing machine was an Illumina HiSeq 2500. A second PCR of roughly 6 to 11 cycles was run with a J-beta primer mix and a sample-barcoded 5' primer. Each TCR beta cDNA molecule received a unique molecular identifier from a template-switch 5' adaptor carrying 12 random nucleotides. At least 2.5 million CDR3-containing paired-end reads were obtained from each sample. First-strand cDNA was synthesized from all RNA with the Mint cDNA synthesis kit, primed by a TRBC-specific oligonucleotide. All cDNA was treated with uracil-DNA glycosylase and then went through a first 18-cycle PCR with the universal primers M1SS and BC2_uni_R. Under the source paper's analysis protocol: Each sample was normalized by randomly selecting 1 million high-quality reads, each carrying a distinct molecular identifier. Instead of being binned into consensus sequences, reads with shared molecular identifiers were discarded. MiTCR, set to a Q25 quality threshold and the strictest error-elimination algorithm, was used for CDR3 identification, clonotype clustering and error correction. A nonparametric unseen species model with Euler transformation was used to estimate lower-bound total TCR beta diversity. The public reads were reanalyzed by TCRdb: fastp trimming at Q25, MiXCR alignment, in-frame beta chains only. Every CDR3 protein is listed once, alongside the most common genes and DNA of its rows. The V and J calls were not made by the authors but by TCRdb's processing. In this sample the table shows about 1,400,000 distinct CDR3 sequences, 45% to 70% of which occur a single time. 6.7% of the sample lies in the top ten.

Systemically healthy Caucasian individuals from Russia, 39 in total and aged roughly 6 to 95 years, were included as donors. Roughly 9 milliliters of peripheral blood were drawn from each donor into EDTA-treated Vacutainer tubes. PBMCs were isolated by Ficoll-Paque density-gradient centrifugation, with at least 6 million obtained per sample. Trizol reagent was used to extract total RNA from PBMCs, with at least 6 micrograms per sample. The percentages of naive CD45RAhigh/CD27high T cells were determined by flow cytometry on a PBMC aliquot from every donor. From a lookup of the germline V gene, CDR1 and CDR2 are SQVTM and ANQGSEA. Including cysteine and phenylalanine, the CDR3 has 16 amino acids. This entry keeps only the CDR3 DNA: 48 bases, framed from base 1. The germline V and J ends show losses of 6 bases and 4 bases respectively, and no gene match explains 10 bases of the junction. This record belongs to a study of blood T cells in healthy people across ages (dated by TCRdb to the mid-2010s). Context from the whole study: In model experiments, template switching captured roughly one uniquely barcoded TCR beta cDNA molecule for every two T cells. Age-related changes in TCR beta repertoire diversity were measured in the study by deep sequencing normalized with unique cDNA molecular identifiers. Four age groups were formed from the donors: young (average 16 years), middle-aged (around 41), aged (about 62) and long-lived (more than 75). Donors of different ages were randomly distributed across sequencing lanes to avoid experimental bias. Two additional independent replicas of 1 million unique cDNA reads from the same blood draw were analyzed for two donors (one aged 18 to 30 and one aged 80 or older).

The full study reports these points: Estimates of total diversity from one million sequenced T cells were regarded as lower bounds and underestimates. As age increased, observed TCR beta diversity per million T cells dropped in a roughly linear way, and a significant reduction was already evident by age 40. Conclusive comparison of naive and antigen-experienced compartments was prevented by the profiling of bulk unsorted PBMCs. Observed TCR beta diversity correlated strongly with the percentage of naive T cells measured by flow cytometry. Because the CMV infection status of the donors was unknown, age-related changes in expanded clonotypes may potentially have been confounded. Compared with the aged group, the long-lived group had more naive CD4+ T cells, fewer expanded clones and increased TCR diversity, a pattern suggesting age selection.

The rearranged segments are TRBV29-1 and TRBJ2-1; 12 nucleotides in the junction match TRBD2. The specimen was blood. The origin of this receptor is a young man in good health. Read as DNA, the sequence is TGCAGCGTCGACCTGGGGACTAGCGGGCGTTACAATGAGCAGTTCTTC. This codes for CSVDLGTSGRYNEQFF.